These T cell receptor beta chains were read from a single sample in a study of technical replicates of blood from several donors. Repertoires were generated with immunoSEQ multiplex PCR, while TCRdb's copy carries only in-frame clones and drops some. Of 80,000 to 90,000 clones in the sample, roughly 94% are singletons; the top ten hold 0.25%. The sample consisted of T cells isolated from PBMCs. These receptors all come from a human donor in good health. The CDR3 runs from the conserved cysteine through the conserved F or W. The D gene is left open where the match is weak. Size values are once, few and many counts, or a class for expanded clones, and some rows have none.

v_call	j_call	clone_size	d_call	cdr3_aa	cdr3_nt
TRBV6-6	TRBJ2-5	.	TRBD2	CASSYQRGGVQETQYF	TGTGCCAGCAGTTATCAGCGGGGGGGCGTCCAAGAGACCCAGTACTTC
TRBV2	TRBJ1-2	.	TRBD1	CASSPRQGSYTF	TGTGCCAGCAGTCCCCGACAGGGTAGCTACACCTTC
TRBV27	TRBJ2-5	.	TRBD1	CASSLNRDSKETQYF	TGTGCCAGCAGTTTAAATCGGGACAGTAAAGAGACCCAGTACTTC
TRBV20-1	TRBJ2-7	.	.	CSARVALEQYF	TGCAGTGCTAGAGTAGCGCTTGAGCAGTACTTC
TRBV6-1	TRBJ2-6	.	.	CASSVKRGQIVSGANVLTF	TGTGCCAGCAGTGTTAAACGTGGACAGATAGTCTCTGGGGCCAACGTCCTGACTTTC
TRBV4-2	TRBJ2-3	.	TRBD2	CASSPTRGRGGPDTQYF	TGTGCCAGCAGCCCCACTAGGGGGCGGGGGGGGCCAGATACGCAGTATTTT
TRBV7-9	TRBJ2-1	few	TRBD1	CANTQGAGNEQFF	TGTGCCAACACACAGGGGGCGGGCAATGAGCAGTTCTTC
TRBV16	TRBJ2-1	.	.	CASSQWLGSEQFF	TGTGCCAGCAGCCAATGGTTAGGGAGTGAGCAGTTCTTC
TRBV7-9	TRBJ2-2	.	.	CASSLEQGGTGELFF	TGTGCCAGCAGCTTAGAACAGGGCGGCACCGGGGAGCTGTTTTTT
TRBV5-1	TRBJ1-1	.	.	CASSLQGSDTEAFF	TGCGCCAGCAGCTTACAGGGTAGCGACACTGAAGCTTTCTTT
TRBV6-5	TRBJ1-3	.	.	CASSQSGNTIYF	TGTGCCAGCAGTCAGTCTGGAAACACCATATATTTT
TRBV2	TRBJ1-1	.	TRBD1	CQGASVEAFF	TGTCAGGGGGCAAGCGTTGAAGCTTTCTTT
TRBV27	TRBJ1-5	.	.	CASSYLSGQPQHF	TGTGCCAGCAGTTACTTGAGCGGACAGCCCCAGCATTTT
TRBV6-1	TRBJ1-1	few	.	CASSEKRGSEAFF	TGTGCCAGCAGTGAAAAGAGAGGGAGCGAAGCTTTCTTT
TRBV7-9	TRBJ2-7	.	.	CASSLVAAGEDEQYF	TGTGCCAGCAGCTTAGTTGCGGCAGGGGAAGACGAGCAGTACTTC
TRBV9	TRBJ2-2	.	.	CASSVSSGNGELFF	TGTGCCAGCAGCGTAAGTTCAGGGAACGGGGAGCTGTTTTTT
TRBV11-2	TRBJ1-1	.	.	CASSLEAGRTKMNTEAFF	TGTGCCAGCAGCTTAGAGGCAGGACGGACAAAAATGAACACTGAAGCTTTCTTT
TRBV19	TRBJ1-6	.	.	CASSIERRAAGNSPLHF	TGTGCCAGTAGTATAGAGCGGCGGGCCGCCGGTAATTCACCCCTCCACTTT
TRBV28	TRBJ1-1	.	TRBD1	CAGSLWDSPTEAFF	TGTGCCGGGAGTTTATGGGACAGCCCCACTGAAGCTTTCTTT
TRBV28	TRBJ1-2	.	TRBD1	CATVLQGALIYGYTF	TGTGCCACCGTACTTCAGGGGGCCCTCATCTATGGCTACACCTTC
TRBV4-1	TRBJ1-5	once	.	CASSQGPRQVNQPQHF	TGCGCCAGCAGCCAAGGTCCTCGGCAGGTCAATCAGCCCCAGCATTTT
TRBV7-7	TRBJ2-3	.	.	CASSLYGLATDTQYF	TGTGCTAGCAGCTTATATGGTCTGGCAACAGATACGCAGTATTTT
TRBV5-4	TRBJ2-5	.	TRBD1	CASSLAGTGQETQYF	TGTGCCAGCAGCTTGGCCGGGACAGGGCAAGAGACCCAGTACTTC
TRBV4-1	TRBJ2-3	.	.	CASSQGWASSFTDTQYF	TGCGCCAGCAGCCAAGGCTGGGCTTCAAGTTTCACAGATACGCAGTATTTT
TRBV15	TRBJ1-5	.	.	CATSSGEQPQHF	TGTGCCACCAGTTCTGGTGAGCAGCCCCAGCATTTT
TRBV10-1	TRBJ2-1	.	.	CASSESGSLPYNEQFF	TGCGCCAGCAGTGAGAGCGGCTCCCTACCCTACAATGAGCAGTTCTTC